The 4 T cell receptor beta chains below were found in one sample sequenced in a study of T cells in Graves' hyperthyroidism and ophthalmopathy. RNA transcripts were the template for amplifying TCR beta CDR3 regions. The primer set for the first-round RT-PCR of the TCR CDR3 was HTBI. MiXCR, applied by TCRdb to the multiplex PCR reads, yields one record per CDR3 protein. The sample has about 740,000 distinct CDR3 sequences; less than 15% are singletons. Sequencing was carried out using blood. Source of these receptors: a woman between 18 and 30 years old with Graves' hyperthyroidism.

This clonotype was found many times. CDR3 protein: CASSPQVYEQYF. In DNA, the CDR3 is TGTGCCAGCAGCCCTCAGGTTTACGAGCAGTACTTC. V gene TRBV7-6 combines with J gene TRBJ2-7; D unclear. V was clipped by 5 bases and J by 4 bases, with 9 bases between them. The germline V gene has CDR1 SGHVS and CDR2 FNYEAQ. This CDR3 region has 12 residues.

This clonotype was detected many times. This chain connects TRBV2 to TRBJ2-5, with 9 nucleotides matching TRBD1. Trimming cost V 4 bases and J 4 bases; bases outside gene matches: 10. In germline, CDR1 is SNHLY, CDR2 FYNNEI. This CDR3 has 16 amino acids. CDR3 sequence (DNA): TGTGCCAGCAGTGGGCCCGGGACAGGGTTTGCAGAGACCCAGTACTTC. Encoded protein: CASSGPGTGFAETQYF.

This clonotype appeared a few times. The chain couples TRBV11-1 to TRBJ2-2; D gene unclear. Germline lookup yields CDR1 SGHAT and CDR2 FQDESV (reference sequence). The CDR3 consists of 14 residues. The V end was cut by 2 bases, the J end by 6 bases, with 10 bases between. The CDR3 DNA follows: TGTGCCAGCAGCTTACGGTCCCCATCCGGGGAGCTGTTTTTT. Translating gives CASSLRSPSGELFF.

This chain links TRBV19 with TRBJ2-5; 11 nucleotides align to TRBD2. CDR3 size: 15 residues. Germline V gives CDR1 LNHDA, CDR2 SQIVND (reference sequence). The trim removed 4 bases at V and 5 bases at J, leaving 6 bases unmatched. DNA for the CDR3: TGTGCCAGTAGTAAAACGACTAGCGGGGCGGAGACCCAGTACTTC. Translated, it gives CASSKTTSGAETQYF. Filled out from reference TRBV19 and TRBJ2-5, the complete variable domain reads DGGITQSPKYLFRKEGQNVTLSCEQNLNHDAMYWYRQDPGQGLRLIYYSQIVNDFQKGDIAEGYSVSREKKESFPLTVTSAQKNPTAFYLCASSKTTSGAETQYFGPGTRLLVL.